The T cell receptor beta chain described here comes from a study of cytomegalovirus exposure and HLA in healthy donors. Study summary: Drawn from HLA-typed donors, about 82 million unique TCRs were held in an early data release. The study's findings and limits: Among CMV-associated TCR beta chains, most appeared HLA-restricted in a later analysis. TCR beta sequences reportedly predicted the HLA-A and HLA-B alleles of most subjects accurately. In an earlier analysis, productive rearrangement rates for most beta V segments clustered near 90% or 30%.

PCR primers comprised 60 Vbeta and 13 Jbeta primers. Sequenced by immunoSEQ multiplex PCR; TCRdb stores in-frame clones only, minus some. The sample lists 55,000 to 85,000 clones; less than 70% were seen once. Only a few counts were recorded for this clone. Its target is unknown. What was sequenced was PBMCs. The TCR comes from a woman between 50 and 59 years old in good health and CMV-seronegative.

In DNA form, the CDR3 reads TGTGCCAGCAGCTTTACTAGCGGGGAGACCCAGTACTTC. It encodes CASSFTSGETQYF. V gene TRBV5-6 combines with J gene TRBJ2-5; 9 nucleotides agree with TRBD2. V was pared by 2 bases and J by 5 bases, with 1 base of the junction left unmatched. The length of the CDR3 is 13 residues. CDR1 SGHDT and CDR2 YYEEEE come from the germline V gene.